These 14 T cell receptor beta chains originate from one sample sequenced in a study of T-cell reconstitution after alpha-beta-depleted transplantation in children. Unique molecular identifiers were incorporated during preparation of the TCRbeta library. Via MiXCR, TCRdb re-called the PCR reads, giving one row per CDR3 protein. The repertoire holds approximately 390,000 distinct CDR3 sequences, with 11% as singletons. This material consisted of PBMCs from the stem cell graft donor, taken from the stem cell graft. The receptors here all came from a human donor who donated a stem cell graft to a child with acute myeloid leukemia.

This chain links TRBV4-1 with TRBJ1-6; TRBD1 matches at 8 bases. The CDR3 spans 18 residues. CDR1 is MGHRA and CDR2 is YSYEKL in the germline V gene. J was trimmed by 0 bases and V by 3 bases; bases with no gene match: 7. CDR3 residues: CASSQGTGQSSYNSPLHF. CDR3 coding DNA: TGCGCCAGCAGCCAGGGGACAGGCCAGAGCTCCTATAATTCACCCCTCCACTTT.

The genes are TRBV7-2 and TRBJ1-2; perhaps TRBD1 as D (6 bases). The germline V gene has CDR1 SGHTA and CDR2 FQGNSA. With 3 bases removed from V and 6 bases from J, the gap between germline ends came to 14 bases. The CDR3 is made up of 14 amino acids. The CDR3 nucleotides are TGTGCCAGCAGCTTTACTCAGGGGACACATGGCTACACCTTC. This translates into CASSFTQGTHGYTF.

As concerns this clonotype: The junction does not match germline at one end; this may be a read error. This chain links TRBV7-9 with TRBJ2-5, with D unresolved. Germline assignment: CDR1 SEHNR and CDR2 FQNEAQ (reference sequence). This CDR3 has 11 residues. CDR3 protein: CVSSAQETQYF. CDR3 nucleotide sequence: TGTGTCAGCAGCGCACAAGAGACCCAGTACTTC.

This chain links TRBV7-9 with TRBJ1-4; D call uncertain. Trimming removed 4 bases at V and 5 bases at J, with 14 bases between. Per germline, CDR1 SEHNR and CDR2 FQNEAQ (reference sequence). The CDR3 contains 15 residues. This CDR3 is CASSSEPGLNEKLFF. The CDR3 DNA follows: TGTGCCAGCAGCTCCGAACCAGGATTAAATGAAAAACTGTTTTTT.

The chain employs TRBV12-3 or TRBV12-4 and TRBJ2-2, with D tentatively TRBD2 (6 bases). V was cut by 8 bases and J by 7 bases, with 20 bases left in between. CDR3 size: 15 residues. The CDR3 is CASQLSAGSGGELFF. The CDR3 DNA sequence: TGTGCCAGCCAACTCTCTGCCGGGAGTGGCGGGGAGCTGTTTTTT.

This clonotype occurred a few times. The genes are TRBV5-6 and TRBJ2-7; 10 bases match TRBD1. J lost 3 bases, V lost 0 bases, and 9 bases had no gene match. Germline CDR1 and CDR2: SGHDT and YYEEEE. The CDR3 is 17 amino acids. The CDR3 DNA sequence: TGTGCCAGCAGCTTGGAAGGGACCGGGACAGGGGTCTACGAGCAGTACGTC. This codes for CASSLEGTGTGVYEQYV.

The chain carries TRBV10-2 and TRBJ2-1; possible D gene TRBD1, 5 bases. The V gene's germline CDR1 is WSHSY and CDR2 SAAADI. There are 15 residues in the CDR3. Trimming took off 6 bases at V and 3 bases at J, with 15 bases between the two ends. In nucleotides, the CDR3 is TGCGCCAGCAGCTACTCACGACAGAACTACAATGAGCAGTTCTTC. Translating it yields CASSYSRQNYNEQFF.

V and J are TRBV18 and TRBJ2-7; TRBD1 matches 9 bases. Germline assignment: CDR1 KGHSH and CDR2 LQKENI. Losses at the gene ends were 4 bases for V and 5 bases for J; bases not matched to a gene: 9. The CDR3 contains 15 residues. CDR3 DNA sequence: TGTGCCAGCTCACGGTCCGGGACAGGGCAAAACGAGCAGTACTTC. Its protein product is CASSRSGTGQNEQYF.

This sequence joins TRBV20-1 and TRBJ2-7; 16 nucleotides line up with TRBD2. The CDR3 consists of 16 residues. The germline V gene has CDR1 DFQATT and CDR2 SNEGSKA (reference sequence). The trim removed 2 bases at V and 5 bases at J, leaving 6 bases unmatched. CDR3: CSARSGTSGRANEQYF. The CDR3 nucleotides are TGCAGTGCTAGATCCGGGACTAGCGGGAGGGCCAACGAGCAGTACTTC.

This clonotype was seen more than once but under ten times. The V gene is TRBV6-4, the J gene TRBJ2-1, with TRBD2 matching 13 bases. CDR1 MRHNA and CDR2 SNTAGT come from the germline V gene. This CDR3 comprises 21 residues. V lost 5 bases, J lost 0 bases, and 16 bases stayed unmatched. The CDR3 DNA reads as TGTGCCAGCAGTAGACGACGGACCGGGACTAGCGGGATGAGCTCCTACAATGAGCAGTTCTTC. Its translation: CASSRRRTGTSGMSSYNEQFF.

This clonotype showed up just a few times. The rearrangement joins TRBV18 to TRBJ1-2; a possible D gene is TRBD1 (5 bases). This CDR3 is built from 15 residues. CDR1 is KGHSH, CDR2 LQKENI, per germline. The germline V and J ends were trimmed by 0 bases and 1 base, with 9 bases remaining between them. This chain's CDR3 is CASSPPTDSNYGYTF. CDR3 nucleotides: TGTGCCAGCTCACCACCGACCGACAGTAACTATGGCTACACCTTC.

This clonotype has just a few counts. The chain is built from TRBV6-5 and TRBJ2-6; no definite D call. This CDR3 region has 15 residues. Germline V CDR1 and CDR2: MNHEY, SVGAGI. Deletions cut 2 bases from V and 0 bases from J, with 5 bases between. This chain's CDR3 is CASSYLSSGANVLTF. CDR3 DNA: TGTGCCAGCAGTTACCTCAGCTCTGGGGCCAACGTCCTGACTTTC.

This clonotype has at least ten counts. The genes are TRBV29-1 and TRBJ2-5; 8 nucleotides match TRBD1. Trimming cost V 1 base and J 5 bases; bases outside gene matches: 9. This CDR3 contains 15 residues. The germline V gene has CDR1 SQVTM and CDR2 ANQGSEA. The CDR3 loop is CSVEAATGVVETQYF. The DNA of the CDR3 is TGCAGCGTTGAAGCCGCGACAGGGGTAGTGGAGACCCAGTACTTC.

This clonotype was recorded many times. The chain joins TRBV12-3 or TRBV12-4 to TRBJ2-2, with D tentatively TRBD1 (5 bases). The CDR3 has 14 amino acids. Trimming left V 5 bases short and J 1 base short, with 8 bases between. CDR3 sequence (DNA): TGTGCCAGCAGTCGAGACAGGAACACCGGGGAGCTGTTTTTT. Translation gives CASSRDRNTGELFF.